Presented here are 9 T cell receptor beta chains from one specimen sequenced in a study of cytomegalovirus exposure and HLA in healthy donors. PCR employed 60 Vbeta and 13 Jbeta primers. TCRdb's table, derived via immunoSEQ multiplex PCR, lists solely in-frame clones and lacks some. This sample has 180,000 or so clones, with 75% to 85% found just once. Sequencing was carried out using PBMCs. The source is a woman aged 18-35 years in good health and CMV-seropositive.

The J gene is TRBJ1-5, the V gene TRBV10-2; 9 positions agree with TRBD1. This CDR3 spans 16 amino acids. Germline lookup yields CDR1 WSHSY and CDR2 SAAADI. The V and J ends lost 6 bases and 4 bases, in that order; junction bases with no gene match: 10. The chain's CDR3 is CASSRVQTGGNQPQHF. For the CDR3, the DNA is TGCGCCAGCAGCCGAGTCCAGACAGGGGGTAATCAGCCCCAGCATTTT.

This clone occurred once. The gene calls are TRBV4-2 and TRBJ1-5, with D perhaps TRBD1 (5 bases). The CDR3 totals 18 residues. The germline CDR1 and CDR2 sequences are LGHNA and YNFKEQ. V shed 0 bases and J shed 2 bases, with 17 bases lying between them. This chain's CDR3 is CASSQDSRDSGGNQPQHF. CDR3 sequence (DNA): TGTGCCAGCAGCCAAGACTCACGGGACTCCGGAGGCAATCAGCCCCAGCATTTT.

The chain employs TRBV30 and TRBJ1-3; 7 nucleotides line up with TRBD1. The ends lost 2 bases at V and 3 bases at J; junction bases unmatched: 10. There are 16 residues in the CDR3. The germline V gene encodes CDR1 GTSNPN and CDR2 SVGIG (reference sequence). The CDR3 DNA reads TGTGCCTGGAGTCGTACGCTTAGGACAGGTGGAAACACCATATATTTT. It translates to CAWSRTLRTGGNTIYF.

The chain carries TRBV19 and TRBJ1-5, with D uncertain. Trimming stripped 5 bases from V and 0 bases from J, with 5 bases between. This CDR3 is built from 13 residues. Germline values: CDR1 LNHDA, CDR2 SQIVND (reference sequence). CDR3 amino acids: CASSPFSNQPQHF. Here the CDR3 DNA reads TGTGCCAGTAGTCCGTTTAGCAATCAGCCCCAGCATTTT.

This chain connects TRBV2 to TRBJ2-3; D remains ambiguous. Trimming cost V 3 bases and J 6 bases, with 19 bases left between them. CDR3 size: 16 residues. CDR1 SNHLY and CDR2 FYNNEI come from the germline V gene. The CDR3: CASSDFGQPGRDTQYF. In DNA, the CDR3 is TGTGCCAGCAGTGACTTCGGTCAACCCGGTCGGGATACGCAGTATTTT.

To note about this clone: Distinct nucleotide sequences in the sample also encode this CDR3. V and J are TRBV4-2 and TRBJ2-7; TRBD1 might be the D (6 bases). Germline assignment: CDR1 LGHNA and CDR2 YNFKEQ. This CDR3 spans 16 amino acids. V was trimmed by 0 bases and J by 0 bases, leaving 12 bases between them. The CDR3 sequence: CASSQEAGESSYEQYF. CDR3 DNA: TGTGCCAGCAGCCAAGAGGCAGGGGAGAGCTCCTACGAGCAGTACTTC.

The V gene is TRBV9, the J gene TRBJ2-1; the match to TRBD1 covers 8 bases. CDR1 and CDR2 (germline): SGDLS, YYNGEE. The J segment lost 4 bases and the V segment lost 0 bases, leaving 6 bases of the junction unmatched. The CDR3 runs 16 residues. CDR3 in amino acids: CASSVGTGGSYNEQFF. The CDR3 DNA is TGTGCCAGCAGCGTAGGTACAGGGGGTTCATACAATGAGCAGTTCTTC. Filled out from reference TRBV9 and TRBJ2-1, the complete variable domain reads DSGVTQTPKHLITATGQRVTLRCSPRSGDLSVYWYQQSLDQGLQFLIQYYNGEERAKGNILERFSAQQFPDLHSELNLSSLELGDSALYFCASSVGTGGSYNEQFFGPGTRLTVL.

The chain joins TRBV5-6 to TRBJ1-2; D call uncertain. This CDR3 is 13 amino acids long. Looked up from germline, CDR1 is SGHDT and CDR2 is YYEEEE. V lost 0 bases and J 7 bases, leaving 10 bases between the germline ends. The CDR3 nucleotides read TGTGCCAGCAGCTTGGATTTTACAGCTGGCTACACCTTC. Translating it yields CASSLDFTAGYTF. The full variable domain, with the rest looked up from reference TRBV5-6 and TRBJ1-2, is DAGVTQSPTHLIKTRGQQVTLRCSPKSGHDTVSWYQQALGQGPQFIFQYYEEEERQRGNFPDRFSGHQFPNYSSELNVNALLLGDSALYLCASSLDFTAGYTFGSGTRLTVV.

This chain uses TRBV5-6 with TRBJ1-1, with D maybe TRBD1 (5 bases). Between the trimmed V and J ends, which lost 2 bases and 0 bases, there was a span of 14 bases. The germline V gene has CDR1 SGHDT and CDR2 YYEEEE. The CDR3 length is 16 residues. In DNA, the CDR3 is TGTGCCAGCAGCTTCGTGGCAGGGTACATGAACACTGAAGCTTTCTTT. Protein product: CASSFVAGYMNTEAFF.